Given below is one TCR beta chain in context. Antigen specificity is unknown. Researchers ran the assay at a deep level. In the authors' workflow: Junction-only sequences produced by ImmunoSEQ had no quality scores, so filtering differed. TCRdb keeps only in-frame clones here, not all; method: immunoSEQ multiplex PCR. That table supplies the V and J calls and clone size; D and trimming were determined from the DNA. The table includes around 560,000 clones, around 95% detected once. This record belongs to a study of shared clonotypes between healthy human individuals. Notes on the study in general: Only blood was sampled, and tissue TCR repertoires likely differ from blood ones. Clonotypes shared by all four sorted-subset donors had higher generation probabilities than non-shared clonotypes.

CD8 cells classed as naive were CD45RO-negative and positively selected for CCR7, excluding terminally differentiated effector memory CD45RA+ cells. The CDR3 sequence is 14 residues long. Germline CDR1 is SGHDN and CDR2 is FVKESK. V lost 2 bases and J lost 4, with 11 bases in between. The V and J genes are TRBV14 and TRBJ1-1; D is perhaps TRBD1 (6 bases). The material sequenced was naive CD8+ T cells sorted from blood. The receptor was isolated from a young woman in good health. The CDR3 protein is CASSQLDRSTEAFF. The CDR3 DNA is TGTGCCAGCAGCCAACTCGACAGGAGCACTGAAGCTTTCTTT.